This T cell receptor (beta chain) emerged from a study of T-cell memory formation after mild COVID-19. Study-wide context: TCR clusters were mostly donor specific.

Study results and caveats: Clones shrinking between day 15 and 85 showed a balanced CD4/CD8 split, and those that grew later tilted toward CD4+. Pre-infection memory contained some responding clones, which suggested that cross-reactive memory had joined.

This clonotype was seen many times. Its antigen is undetermined. Amplification by 5'RACE using constant-segment primers produced TCR alpha and TCR beta cDNA libraries that carried sample barcodes and UMIs. MiXCR was run by TCRdb on the 5' RACE reads, yielding one entry per CDR3 protein. The sample consists of around 110,000 distinct CDR3 sequences, 13% to 15% of them appearing once. Germline V gene data show CDR1 as SEHNR and CDR2 as FQNEAQ (reference sequence). Trimming pared 2 bases from V and 1 base from J, leaving 10 bases between. CDR3 length: 15 residues. Sequencing used PBMCs or a T cell subset sorted from them (not recorded which). The chain recombines TRBV7-9 with TRBJ2-3; D is possibly TRBD2 (6 bases). The source is a man younger than 35 who had mild COVID-19 (a few samples of this study predate the infection). Cell type and time point are not known. The CDR3, as DNA: TGTGCCAGCAGCTTAACCCAGCGGGGCACAGATACGCAGTATTTT. Translating it yields CASSLTQRGTDTQYF.